These T cell receptor beta chains were read from a single sample in a study of T cell changes during pregnancy in multiple sclerosis. TCRdb's copy holds only in-frame clones and misses some; the assay was immunoSEQ multiplex PCR. The sample lists approximately 70,000 clones; 94% were seen once. The specimen comprised CD4+ T cells from peripheral blood mononuclear cells, sampled after pregnancy. These TCRs come from a female donor with multiple sclerosis, enrolled in a pregnancy study. CDR3s include the opening cysteine and the closing phenylalanine or tryptophan. The D gene is left open where the match is weak. Clone size appears in some rows only: once, few, many, or a class for an expanded clone.

v_call: TRBV4-2
d_call: TRBD2
j_call: TRBJ2-1
cdr3_length: 17
clone_size: -
cdr3_aa: CASSQEPASGAYNEQFF
cdr3_nt: TGTGCCAGCAGCCAAGAACCCGCTAGCGGGGCCTACAATGAGCAGTTCTTC

v_call: TRBV29-1
d_call: TRBD1
j_call: TRBJ2-1
cdr3_length: 14
clone_size: -
cdr3_aa: CSVTGTGVRNEQFF
cdr3_nt: TGCAGCGTTACCGGGACAGGGGTCCGCAATGAGCAGTTCTTC

v_call: TRBV4-3
d_call: TRBD1
j_call: TRBJ1-4
cdr3_length: 16
clone_size: -
cdr3_aa: CASSQAGTATNEKLFF
cdr3_nt: TGCGCCAGCAGCCAAGCGGGGACAGCAACTAATGAAAAACTGTTTTTT

v_call: TRBV7-2
d_call: TRBD1
j_call: TRBJ2-7
cdr3_length: 15
clone_size: -
cdr3_aa: CASSLEWDSAYEQYF
cdr3_nt: TGTGCCAGCAGCTTAGAGTGGGACAGTGCCTACGAGCAGTACTTC

v_call: TRBV7-8
d_call: -
j_call: TRBJ2-1
cdr3_length: 16
clone_size: -
cdr3_aa: CASSSNRPSSYNEQFF
cdr3_nt: TGTGCCAGCAGCTCAAACAGGCCGAGCTCCTACAATGAGCAGTTCTTC

v_call: TRBV5-1
d_call: TRBD1
j_call: TRBJ2-7
cdr3_length: 15
clone_size: -
cdr3_aa: CASSLGTGVTYEQYF
cdr3_nt: TGCGCCAGCAGCTTGGGGACAGGGGTAACCTACGAGCAGTACTTC

v_call: TRBV28
d_call: TRBD1
j_call: TRBJ1-3
cdr3_length: 16
clone_size: -
cdr3_aa: CASRTGGGPSGNTIYF
cdr3_nt: TGTGCCAGCAGGACTGGAGGGGGCCCCTCTGGAAACACCATATATTTT

v_call: TRBV19
d_call: -
j_call: TRBJ1-5
cdr3_length: 15
clone_size: once
cdr3_aa: CATSRSGGRDQPQHF
cdr3_nt: TGTGCCACTTCCAGGAGTGGGGGCCGGGATCAGCCCCAGCATTTT

v_call: TRBV5-6
d_call: TRBD2
j_call: TRBJ2-5
cdr3_length: 16
clone_size: -
cdr3_aa: CASSLDGGRATETQYF
cdr3_nt: TGTGCCAGCAGCTTGGATGGCGGGAGGGCCACGGAGACCCAGTACTTC

v_call: TRBV19
d_call: TRBD2
j_call: TRBJ2-5
cdr3_length: 15
clone_size: once
cdr3_aa: CASSPGLAGQETQYF
cdr3_nt: TGTGCCAGTAGTCCAGGACTAGCGGGGCAAGAGACCCAGTACTTC

v_call: TRBV5-4
d_call: -
j_call: TRBJ2-3
cdr3_length: 15
clone_size: -
cdr3_aa: CASTQGRGPPDTQYF
cdr3_nt: TGTGCCAGCACGCAGGGCCGCGGTCCACCAGATACGCAGTATTTT

v_call: TRBV19
d_call: TRBD1
j_call: TRBJ2-1
cdr3_length: 14
clone_size: -
cdr3_aa: CASNHRGFNNEQFF
cdr3_nt: TGTGCCAGTAACCACAGGGGGTTCAACAATGAGCAGTTCTTC

v_call: TRBV2
d_call: TRBD1
j_call: TRBJ1-5
cdr3_length: 15
clone_size: once
cdr3_aa: CASSAGTGWNQPQHF
cdr3_nt: TGTGCCAGCAGTGCCGGGACAGGGTGGAATCAGCCCCAGCATTTT

v_call: TRBV5-1
d_call: TRBD1
j_call: TRBJ2-3
cdr3_length: 16
clone_size: -
cdr3_aa: CASSLDGTGGADTQYF
cdr3_nt: TGCGCCAGCAGCTTGGACGGGACAGGGGGGGCAGATACGCAGTATTTT

v_call: TRBV28
d_call: -
j_call: TRBJ1-2
cdr3_length: 14
clone_size: -
cdr3_aa: CASYPPGPPGGYTF
cdr3_nt: TGTGCCAGTTACCCTCCGGGCCCCCCAGGGGGCTACACCTTC

v_call: TRBV6-1
d_call: TRBD2
j_call: TRBJ2-5
cdr3_length: 15
clone_size: -
cdr3_aa: CASSRLAGLQETQYF
cdr3_nt: TGTGCCAGCAGCAGACTAGCGGGCTTGCAAGAGACCCAGTACTTC

v_call: TRBV28
d_call: -
j_call: TRBJ1-5
cdr3_length: 15
clone_size: -
cdr3_aa: CASSAPGQGAWPQHF
cdr3_nt: TGTGCCAGCAGCGCCCCGGGACAAGGGGCATGGCCCCAGCATTTT

v_call: TRBV2
d_call: TRBD2
j_call: TRBJ2-3
cdr3_length: 13
clone_size: -
cdr3_aa: CASRQAGEDTQYF
cdr3_nt: TGTGCCAGCAGGCAGGCGGGAGAGGATACGCAGTATTTT

v_call: TRBV4-2
d_call: TRBD2
j_call: TRBJ2-1
cdr3_length: 18
clone_size: -
cdr3_aa: CASSQEDPGTSSHNEQFF
cdr3_nt: TGTGCCAGCAGCCAGGAAGACCCGGGGACTAGCTCCCACAATGAGCAGTTCTTC

v_call: TRBV7-9
d_call: -
j_call: TRBJ2-5
cdr3_length: 15
clone_size: -
cdr3_aa: CASSLGLQGRETQYF
cdr3_nt: TGTGCCAGCAGCTTAGGACTTCAGGGGCGGGAGACCCAGTACTTC

v_call: TRBV5-4
d_call: TRBD2
j_call: TRBJ2-1
cdr3_length: 14
clone_size: -
cdr3_aa: CASSSSGTGNEQFF
cdr3_nt: TGTGCCAGCAGCTCTAGCGGGACGGGTAATGAGCAGTTCTTC

v_call: TRBV15
d_call: TRBD1
j_call: TRBJ2-1
cdr3_length: 14
clone_size: once
cdr3_aa: CATEGQGPYNEQFF
cdr3_nt: TGTGCCACAGAGGGACAGGGCCCCTACAATGAGCAGTTCTTC

v_call: TRBV5-6
d_call: -
j_call: TRBJ2-7
cdr3_length: 15
clone_size: -
cdr3_aa: CASSFLTSSLYEQYF
cdr3_nt: TGTGCCAGCAGCTTCCTGACTAGTTCTTTGTACGAGCAGTACTTC

v_call: TRBV7-8
d_call: TRBD1
j_call: TRBJ1-5
cdr3_length: 16
clone_size: -
cdr3_aa: CASSSRTGGFSQPQHF
cdr3_nt: TGTGCCAGCAGCTCCCGGACAGGGGGCTTCTCTCAGCCCCAGCATTTT

v_call: TRBV29-1
d_call: -
j_call: TRBJ2-5
cdr3_length: 14
clone_size: -
cdr3_aa: CSAHPRLGVGTQYF
cdr3_nt: TGCAGCGCCCACCCCCGACTAGGTGTAGGGACCCAGTACTTC

v_call: TRBV28
d_call: -
j_call: TRBJ2-7
cdr3_length: 13
clone_size: -
cdr3_aa: CASSPPAGDEQYF
cdr3_nt: TGTGCCAGCAGTCCCCCTGCCGGGGACGAGCAGTACTTC

v_call: TRBV4-2
d_call: TRBD2
j_call: TRBJ2-7
cdr3_length: 17
clone_size: -
cdr3_aa: CASSPVSLPGTRGEQYF
cdr3_nt: TGTGCCAGCAGCCCCGTCTCTCTACCCGGGACTAGGGGAGAGCAGTACTTC

v_call: TRBV7-3
d_call: -
j_call: TRBJ1-2
cdr3_length: 15
clone_size: -
cdr3_aa: CASSPSAVRGYGYTF
cdr3_nt: TGTGCCAGCAGCCCCTCCGCAGTTCGAGGCTATGGCTACACCTTC

v_call: TRBV7-9
d_call: TRBD1
j_call: TRBJ1-5
cdr3_length: 16
clone_size: -
cdr3_aa: CASSLGTGSVTQPQHF
cdr3_nt: TGTGCCAGCAGCTTAGGGACAGGGAGCGTTACTCAGCCCCAGCATTTT

v_call: TRBV5-1
d_call: TRBD2
j_call: TRBJ2-1
cdr3_length: 14
clone_size: -
cdr3_aa: CASRELAEMNEQFF
cdr3_nt: TGCGCCAGCAGGGAACTAGCGGAGATGAATGAGCAGTTCTTC

v_call: TRBV7-2
d_call: -
j_call: TRBJ2-7
cdr3_length: 14
clone_size: once
cdr3_aa: CASSLVTRGYEQYF
cdr3_nt: TGTGCCAGCAGCTTAGTGACGCGGGGCTACGAGCAGTACTTC

v_call: TRBV7-7
d_call: TRBD1
j_call: TRBJ1-2
cdr3_length: 12
clone_size: -
cdr3_aa: CASSSGGYGYTF
cdr3_nt: TGTGCTAGCAGCTCAGGGGGCTATGGCTACACCTTC

v_call: TRBV5-3
d_call: -
j_call: TRBJ2-5
cdr3_length: 14
clone_size: -
cdr3_aa: CARIGTSKVETQYF
cdr3_nt: TGTGCCAGAATCGGGACTTCTAAAGTGGAGACCCAGTACTTC

v_call: TRBV5-8
d_call: TRBD1
j_call: TRBJ1-2
cdr3_length: 14
clone_size: -
cdr3_aa: CASSWMDRGYGYTF
cdr3_nt: TGTGCCAGCAGCTGGATGGACAGGGGGTATGGCTACACCTTC

v_call: TRBV6-1
d_call: -
j_call: TRBJ2-3
cdr3_length: 13
clone_size: -
cdr3_aa: CASSGGATDTQYF
cdr3_nt: TGTGCCAGCAGTGGCGGCGCCACAGATACGCAGTATTTT

v_call: TRBV4-1
d_call: TRBD2
j_call: TRBJ2-4
cdr3_length: 16
clone_size: -
cdr3_aa: CASSHPGGRDKNIQYF
cdr3_nt: TGCGCCAGCAGCCACCCGGGGGGGCGGGACAAAAACATTCAGTACTTC

v_call: TRBV27
d_call: -
j_call: TRBJ2-2
cdr3_length: 13
clone_size: -
cdr3_aa: CASRAPGTGELFF
cdr3_nt: TGTGCCAGCAGGGCCCCAGGTACCGGGGAGCTGTTTTTT

v_call: TRBV5-1
d_call: TRBD1
j_call: TRBJ1-3
cdr3_length: 15
clone_size: -
cdr3_aa: CASSPGQGTGNTIYF
cdr3_nt: TGCGCCAGCAGCCCAGGACAGGGGACTGGAAACACCATATATTTT

v_call: TRBV5-1
d_call: -
j_call: TRBJ2-3
cdr3_length: 14
clone_size: once
cdr3_aa: CASSLGAPSDTQYF
cdr3_nt: TGCGCCAGCAGCTTGGGGGCCCCCTCAGATACGCAGTATTTT

v_call: TRBV20-1
d_call: TRBD1
j_call: TRBJ1-2
cdr3_length: 11
clone_size: -
cdr3_aa: CSARGQGGYTF
cdr3_nt: TGCAGTGCTAGAGGACAGGGCGGCTACACCTTC

v_call: TRBV28
d_call: -
j_call: TRBJ1-4
cdr3_length: 11
clone_size: -
cdr3_aa: CASTAGLKLFF
cdr3_nt: TGTGCCAGCACCGCAGGGTTAAAACTGTTTTTT

v_call: TRBV6-5
d_call: -
j_call: TRBJ1-4
cdr3_length: 15
clone_size: once
cdr3_aa: CASREPGGSVEKLFF
cdr3_nt: TGTGCCAGCAGAGAACCAGGAGGATCGGTTGAAAAACTGTTTTTT

v_call: TRBV28
d_call: TRBD1
j_call: TRBJ2-7
cdr3_length: 14
clone_size: -
cdr3_aa: CASSLTGGEYEQYF
cdr3_nt: TGTGCCAGCAGTTTGACAGGGGGGGAGTACGAGCAGTACTTC